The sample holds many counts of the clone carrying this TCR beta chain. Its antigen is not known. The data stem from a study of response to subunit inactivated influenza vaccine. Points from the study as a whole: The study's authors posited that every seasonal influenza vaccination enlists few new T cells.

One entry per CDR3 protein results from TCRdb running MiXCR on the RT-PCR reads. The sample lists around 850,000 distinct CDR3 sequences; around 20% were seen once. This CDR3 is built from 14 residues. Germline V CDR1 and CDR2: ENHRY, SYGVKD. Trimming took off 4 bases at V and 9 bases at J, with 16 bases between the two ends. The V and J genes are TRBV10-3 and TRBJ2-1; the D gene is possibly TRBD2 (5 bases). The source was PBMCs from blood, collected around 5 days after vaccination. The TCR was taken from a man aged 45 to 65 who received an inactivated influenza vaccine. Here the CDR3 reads CAISVPEGWGEQFF. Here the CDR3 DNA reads TGTGCCATCAGTGTACCTGAGGGATGGGGTGAGCAGTTCTTC.